These 32 T cell receptor beta chains share one sample of origin, sequenced in a study of cytomegalovirus exposure and HLA in healthy donors. Researchers ran the PCR with 60 Vbeta and 13 Jbeta primers. Repertoires were generated with immunoSEQ multiplex PCR, while TCRdb's copy carries only in-frame clones and drops some. Of about 160,000 clones listed, about 72% are singletons. Sample: PBMCs. All receptors derive from a man aged 55-75 years in good health and CMV-seronegative.

With respect to this clone: In the same sample, other DNA sequences code for this CDR3. The V gene is TRBV28, the J gene TRBJ2-2; D perhaps matches TRBD1 (6 bases). This CDR3 has 13 amino acids. From germline, CDR1 is MDHEN and CDR2 SYDVKM. The V gene lost 5 bases and the J gene lost 6 bases, with 10 bases spanning the gap. The CDR3 region is CASSMGAAGELFF. The DNA of the CDR3 is TGTGCCAGCAGTATGGGGGCGGCCGGGGAGCTGTTTTTT.

The chain has TRBV11-2 and TRBJ1-2; 10 bases are shared with TRBD1. CDR3 length equals 14 residues. Trimming took 1 base from V and 6 from J; bases not matched to a gene: 2. Germline CDR1 SGHAT, CDR2 FQNNGV. The DNA of the CDR3 is TGTGCCAGCAGCTTAGCGACAGGGGGCGATGGCTACACCTTC. Encoded protein: CASSLATGGDGYTF. Complete variable domain (other parts from reference TRBV11-2 and TRBJ1-2): EAGVAQSPRYKIIEKRQSVAFWCNPISGHATLYWYQQILGQGPKLLIQFQNNGVVDDSQLPKDRFSAERLKGVDSTLKIQPAKLEDSAVYLCASSLATGGDGYTFGSGTRLTVV.

This chain links TRBV15 with TRBJ2-2, with 8 nucleotides matching TRBD2. V lost 1 base to trimming and J lost 4 bases; unmatched junction nucleotides: 8. The CDR3 covers 17 residues. From germline, CDR1 is LNHNV and CDR2 YYDKDF (reference sequence). The CDR3 region has the DNA TGTGCCACCAGCAGAGTTCTCTCTAGCGGGCGCACCGGGGAGCTGTTTTTT. It codes for CATSRVLSSGRTGELFF.

The count of this clone is one. The chain couples TRBV30 to TRBJ1-1, with D possibly TRBD1 on 5 matching bases. The length of the CDR3 is 14 residues. Trimming shortened V by 0 bases and J by 4 bases, and 12 bases separated the two germline ends. Germline CDR1 and CDR2: GTSNPN and SVGIG (reference sequence). As DNA, the CDR3 is TGTGCCTGGAGTGTCACGATAGGGGTCACTGAAGCTTTCTTT. Translation gives CAWSVTIGVTEAFF.

The chain couples TRBV7-2 to TRBJ1-5; 8 nucleotides align to TRBD1. CDR1 and CDR2 (germline): SGHTA, FQGNSA. The V gene end was trimmed by 6 bases and the J gene end by 6 bases; junction bases not matched to a gene: 13. CDR3 length: 16 residues. CDR3 protein: CASSLGIRTGSQPQHF. DNA for the CDR3: TGTGCCAGCAGTTTGGGGATAAGGACAGGGAGTCAGCCCCAGCATTTT.

The chain couples TRBV7-2 to TRBJ1-3; TRBD1 is a possible D gene (6 bases). V was trimmed by 2 bases and J by 4 bases, leaving 9 bases between them. The CDR3 extends over 14 amino acids. CDR1 and CDR2 from the germline V gene are SGHTA and FQGNSA. CDR3 in amino acids: CASSLYREGNTIYF. In DNA, the CDR3 is TGTGCCAGCAGCTTATACAGGGAAGGAAACACCATATATTTT.

The CDR3 spells CATLTTFNYGYTF. CDR3 sequence (DNA): TGTGCCACCCTGACAACATTTAACTATGGCTACACCTTC. V gene TRBV6-7 combines with J gene TRBJ1-2, with D hard to call. TRBV6-7 is recorded as an ORF, its role being uncertain. The CDR3 runs to 13 residues. Trimming shortened V by 10 bases and J by 1 base, and 13 bases separated the two germline ends.

This chain connects TRBV7-2 to TRBJ2-3; 13 bases line up with TRBD2. Germline CDR1 is SGHTA and CDR2 is FQGNSA. The CDR3 spans 15 residues. Trimming at V came to 5 bases and at J to 7 bases, leaving 6 bases not matched to a gene. CDR3 nucleotides: TGTGCCAGCAGCCCGAGACTAGCGGGGGGTAATACGCAGTATTTT. Its translation is CASSPRLAGGNTQYF.

For this clone: The identical CDR3 is also encoded by other nucleotide sequences in the sample. The V call is TRBV4-3, the J call TRBJ2-3, with 8 bases that match TRBD2. Trimming removed 0 bases from V and 0 bases from J; junction bases left unmatched: 11. In germline, CDR1 is LGHNA, CDR2 YSLEER. The CDR3 contains 19 residues. The CDR3 here is CASSQDLAGGAGSTDTQYF. The CDR3 nucleotides are TGCGCCAGCAGCCAAGATCTGGCGGGAGGTGCCGGTAGCACAGATACGCAGTATTTT.

This sequence joins TRBV5-1 and TRBJ1-1; no clear D gene. Germline CDR1 reads SGHRS; CDR2 reads YFSETQ. There are 13 residues in the CDR3. V was trimmed by 7 bases and J by 1 base, leaving 11 bases between them. CDR3 region: CASRGEQNTEAFF. For the CDR3, the DNA is TGCGCCAGCCGGGGAGAACAGAACACTGAAGCTTTCTTT.

This chain joins TRBV4-3 and TRBJ2-1; 7 nucleotides align to TRBD2. V shed 0 bases, J shed 8 bases, and the junction held 16 bases outside the gene matches. CDR1 and CDR2 from the germline V gene are LGHNA and YSLEER. This CDR3 comprises 18 residues. In DNA form, the CDR3 reads TGCGCCAGCAGCCAAGATGCTTGGGGGAGGGCCCCTAGCGATGAGCAGTTCTTC. This translates into CASSQDAWGRAPSDEQFF.

The chain uses TRBV5-1 and TRBJ2-4; 7 bases are a match to TRBD1. The length of the CDR3 is 14 residues. J lost 6 bases, V lost 7 bases, and 10 bases had no gene match. CDR1 is SGHRS and CDR2 is YFSETQ in the germline V gene. The DNA for the CDR3 is TGCGCCAGCTCCCAACGACAGGGCGGAAACATTCAGTACTTC. Residues: CASSQRQGGNIQYF.

In nucleotides, the CDR3 is TGCGCCAGCAGCCGACTAGCGGGGGCCTGCACAGATACGCAGTATTTT. Its translation is CASSRLAGACTDTQYF. This chain joins TRBV10-1 and TRBJ2-3; 12 bases match TRBD2. V was pared by 6 bases and J by 1 base, with 5 bases of the junction left unmatched. CDR3 length equals 16 residues. Germline V lookup: CDR1 WNHNN, CDR2 SYGVQD (reference sequence).

The rearrangement links TRBV4-3 to TRBJ2-3; tentatively, D is TRBD1 (6 bases). CDR1 and CDR2 (germline): LGHNA, YSLEER. This CDR3 is 15 amino acids long. V was shortened by 6 bases and J by 2 bases, with 15 bases between the two germline ends. Here the CDR3 DNA reads TGCGCCAGCAGTCGTTCCCGACAGGCCACAGATACGCAGTATTTT. Its protein is CASSRSRQATDTQYF.

The chain combines TRBV7-2 with TRBJ2-7; the match to TRBD1 covers 8 bases. This CDR3 contains 14 residues. The germline V gene has CDR1 SGHTA and CDR2 FQGNSA. The J segment lost 4 bases and the V segment lost 5 bases, leaving 7 bases of the junction unmatched. CDR3 protein: CASSPTQGVYEQYF. Here the CDR3 DNA reads TGTGCCAGCAGCCCAACACAGGGGGTATACGAGCAGTACTTC. Looking up the rest from reference TRBV7-2 and TRBJ2-7 gives the full variable domain: GAGVSQSPSNKVTEKGKDVELRCDPISGHTALYWYRQSLGQGLEFLIYFQGNSAPDKSGLPSDRFSAERTGGSVSTLTIQRTQQEDSAVYLCASSPTQGVYEQYFGPGTRLTVT.

The chain links TRBV10-3 to TRBJ2-2; 7 bases line up with TRBD1. The CDR3 consists of 19 residues. V lost 7 bases to trimming and J lost 0 bases; unmatched junction nucleotides: 17. The germline gives CDR1 ENHRY, CDR2 SYGVKD. CDR3 coding DNA: TGTGCCATCAATGGGGTGAGGGGGCGACCTTATACGAACACCGGGGAGCTGTTTTTT. It codes for CAINGVRGRPYTNTGELFF.

This chain connects TRBV6-1 to TRBJ2-5; 8 nucleotides match TRBD1. Germline CDR1 MNHNS, CDR2 SASEGT. The CDR3 totals 15 residues. V dropped 5 bases and J dropped 2; count of bases not matched to a gene: 7. CDR3 nucleotides: TGTGCCAGCAGTAGGACAGGGAATGGGCAAGAGACCCAGTACTTC. Protein: CASSRTGNGQETQYF.

This rearrangement joins TRBV7-2 to TRBJ1-5; 7 bases fit TRBD1. CDR1 is SGHTA, CDR2 FQGNSA, per germline. The V segment lost 5 bases and the J segment 5 bases; nucleotides outside the gene matches: 3. The CDR3 consists of 13 residues. The CDR3 DNA follows: TGTGCCAGCAGCCGACAGGGTCATCAGCCCCAGCATTTT. Amino acids: CASSRQGHQPQHF.

The rearrangement links TRBV30 to TRBJ1-2, with 10 nucleotides matching TRBD1. The V gene's germline CDR1 is GTSNPN and CDR2 SVGIG (reference sequence). After removal of 8 bases from V and 2 bases from J, the junction contained 8 bases not matched to a gene. The CDR3 loop spans 14 amino acids. In DNA, the CDR3 is TGTGCCAGGGACAGGGGTATTCTAAACTATGGCTACACCTTC. The encoded protein is CARDRGILNYGYTF.

The sample holds one count of this clone. J is TRBJ2-7 and V is TRBV7-9; 7 bases are shared with TRBD2. Per the germline V gene, CDR1 is SEHNR and CDR2 is FQNEAQ (reference sequence). The CDR3 covers 13 residues. Losses at the gene ends were 2 bases for V and 9 bases for J; bases not matched to a gene: 7. The chain's CDR3 is CASSLPHGGRQYF. CDR3 sequence (DNA): TGTGCCAGCAGCTTACCCCACGGGGGGAGGCAGTACTTC.

This chain links TRBV4-1 with TRBJ2-5, with 8 bases that match TRBD2. The CDR3 totals 14 residues. V gave up 3 bases and J gave up 5 bases; unmatched junction bases: 5. Germline CDR1 MGHRA, CDR2 YSYEKL. CDR3 in DNA: TGCGCCAGCAGCCAGCAAACTAGCGGCGAGACCCAGTACTTC. Translated: CASSQQTSGETQYF.

This sequence joins TRBV7-9 and TRBJ2-2; 13 bases agree with TRBD2. Trimming at V came to 6 bases and at J to 7 bases, leaving 17 bases not matched to a gene. Looked up from germline, CDR1 is SEHNR and CDR2 is FQNEAQ (reference sequence). The CDR3 loop spans 19 amino acids. The DNA of the CDR3 is TGTGCCAGCAGACCAAGGGGCCGACTAGCGGGGGGCCGGTACGGGGAGCTGTTTTTT. Its protein is CASRPRGRLAGGRYGELFF.

This clone was found once. The genes are TRBV19 and TRBJ2-4, with D maybe TRBD1 (5 bases). This CDR3 comprises 13 residues. Trimming removed 4 bases at V and 6 bases at J, with 10 bases between. CDR1 is LNHDA, CDR2 SQIVND, per germline (reference sequence). The CDR3 loop reads CASSTTDRNIQYF. CDR3 DNA: TGTGCCAGTAGTACAACTGACAGAAACATTCAGTACTTC.

The J gene is TRBJ1-1, the V gene TRBV9, with D uncertain. CDR3 length: 13 amino acids. V was shortened by 4 bases and J by 2 bases, with 9 bases between the two germline ends. Looked up from germline, CDR1 is SGDLS and CDR2 is YYNGEE. CDR3: CASSPQTNTEAFF. DNA for the CDR3: TGTGCCAGCAGCCCCCAGACAAACACTGAAGCTTTCTTT.

This clone was seen a few times. The CDR3 DNA follows: TGTGCCAGCTCGACGGGACTAGCGGTGGGGAATGAGCAGTTCTTC. This encodes CASSTGLAVGNEQFF. This rearrangement joins TRBV18 to TRBJ2-1; 11 bases map to TRBD2. Germline V gene sequence: CDR1 KGHSH, CDR2 LQKENI. The CDR3 loop spans 15 amino acids. J was trimmed by 7 bases and V by 6 bases; bases with no gene match: 8.

The rearrangement links TRBV9 to TRBJ2-2; no reliable D call. Germline V lookup: CDR1 SGDLS, CDR2 YYNGEE. This CDR3 is built from 15 residues. Trimming took 0 bases from V and 1 from J, leaving 7 bases between them. The CDR3 DNA sequence: TGTGCCAGCAGCGTAGGACTTGTGAACACCGGGGAGCTGTTTTTT. It specifies CASSVGLVNTGELFF.

The chain has TRBV28 and TRBJ2-7; unclear D gene. CDR3 length equals 13 residues. Germline V gives CDR1 MDHEN, CDR2 SYDVKM. Trimming took 10 bases from V and 6 from J, leaving 19 bases between them. The CDR3 reads CATKISPLSEQYF. In nucleotides, the CDR3 is TGTGCCACCAAGATATCTCCCCTATCCGAGCAGTACTTC.

The rearrangement uses TRBV7-8 and TRBJ1-5, with 9 bases identical to TRBD1. CDR1 SGHVS and CDR2 FQNEAQ come from the germline V gene. This CDR3 contains 18 residues. V shed 5 bases and J 3 bases; nucleotides not matched to a gene: 14. The CDR3 DNA reads TGTGCCAGCAGCCTCTTCCCCGGGGACAGGGCGGACAATCAGCCCCAGCATTTT. Encoded protein: CASSLFPGDRADNQPQHF.

J is TRBJ1-3 and V is TRBV6-1; D unclear. The V end lost 4 bases, the J end lost 0 bases, and 7 bases lay between the germline ends. Germline loops: CDR1 MNHNS, CDR2 SASEGT. The CDR3 is 14 residues long. CDR3 sequence: CASSATSSGNTIYF. The CDR3 DNA is TGTGCCAGCAGTGCTACCTCCTCTGGAAACACCATATATTTT.

This clone has a single count. The gene calls are TRBV11-2 and TRBJ2-1, with 10 nucleotides matching TRBD2. The CDR3 runs 14 residues. Trimming cost V 5 bases and J 5 bases; bases outside gene matches: 3. CDR1 and CDR2 (germline): SGHAT, FQNNGV. The CDR3 spells CASSRLAGDNEQFF. The CDR3 DNA follows: TGTGCCAGCAGCCGACTAGCGGGTGACAATGAGCAGTTCTTC.

This clone has just a few counts. V usage is TRBV27 and J usage is TRBJ1-3; TRBD1 might be the D (5 bases). This CDR3 contains 15 residues. CDR1 MNHEY and CDR2 SMNVEV come from the germline V gene (reference sequence). Between the trimmed V and J ends, which lost 2 bases and 2 bases, there was a span of 10 bases. The CDR3 reads CASSLQGRTGNTIYF. CDR3 nucleotides: TGTGCCAGCAGTTTACAGGGAAGGACTGGAAACACCATATATTTT.

The rearrangement links TRBV11-3 to TRBJ2-5, with D possibly TRBD1 on 5 matching bases. The germline gives CDR1 SGHNT, CDR2 YENEEA. The CDR3 totals 15 residues. V was shortened by 1 base and J by 4 bases, with 13 bases between the two germline ends. The CDR3 DNA reads TGTGCCAGCAGCTTAGGCAGTAGGGGCCGAGAGACCCAGTACTTC. It translates to CASSLGSRGRETQYF.